This TCR beta chain came from a study of blood T cell repertoires in COVID-19. The CDR3 loop spans 15 amino acids. V was cut by 4 bases and J by 2 bases, with 11 bases left in between. CDR1 and CDR2 from the germline V gene are MGHRA and YSYEKL. This table comes from immunoSEQ multiplex PCR, and its TCRdb copy is limited to in-frame clones, with some not included. This table has about 380,000 clones, 81% appearing once. The sequenced material came from peripheral blood. The chain combines TRBV4-1 with TRBJ2-2; a possible D gene is TRBD2 (5 bases). This clonotype was obtained from a human donor with acute or convalescent COVID-19. The donor label of this sample is uncertain. In nucleotides, the CDR3 is TGCGCCAGCAGCCTAACGGGGTCCAACACCGGGGAGCTGTTTTTT. Translated, it gives CASSLTGSNTGELFF.